This entry is about one T cell receptor (beta chain). V lost 8 bases to trimming and J lost 6 bases, with 16 bases between them. Germline V gene data show CDR1 as SGHTA and CDR2 as FQGNSA. This CDR3 contains 13 residues. This record belongs to a study of control samples from healthy donors and cancer patients. Profiling relied on immunoSEQ multiplex PCR, and the TCRdb table lists in-frame clones only, not all of them. The table has approximately 100,000 clones, roughly 86% seen once. Sequencing used blood. This chain connects TRBV7-2 to TRBJ1-1, with D unclear. This sequence was found in a man aged 30 to 39 in good health. The CDR3 here is CASFPYRSAEAFF. The CDR3 DNA reads TGTGCCAGCTTCCCTTACCGGTCGGCTGAAGCTTTCTTT.